A selection of T cell receptor beta chains follows, all from one sample in a study of CD8 T cells in Susac syndrome. TCRdb redid the calling of the immunoSEQ multiplex PCR reads with MiXCR, one entry per CDR3 protein. Of some 120,000 distinct CDR3 sequences in the sample, under 95% are singletons; the top ten hold 0.24%. The sample taken for sequencing was CD8+ T cells from PBMCs. The receptors derive from a human donor with multiple sclerosis. CDR3s include the opening cysteine and the closing phenylalanine or tryptophan. Each record gives: V gene, D gene, J gene, clone size, CDR3 protein, CDR3 DNA. D genes are given only for firm matches. A row's size may be missing; if present it is once, few, many or a size class.

v_gene: TRBV4-1; d_gene: -; j_gene: TRBJ2-7; abundance: -; CDR3aa: CASSHRDTDYEQYF; CDR3nt: TGCGCCAGCAGCCACCGGGACACTGACTACGAGCAGTACTTC
v_gene: TRBV29-1; d_gene: TRBD2; j_gene: TRBJ2-3; abundance: -; CDR3aa: CSVVGGASGRDTQYF; CDR3nt: TGCAGCGTTGTAGGAGGGGCTAGCGGGAGGGATACGCAGTATTTT
v_gene: TRBV29-1; d_gene: -; j_gene: TRBJ1-2; abundance: -; CDR3aa: CSVLATGSNGYTF; CDR3nt: TGCAGCGTCCTTGCCACAGGGTCAAATGGCTACACCTTC
v_gene: TRBV4-2; d_gene: -; j_gene: TRBJ2-3; abundance: -; CDR3aa: CASSQEADSLADTQYF; CDR3nt: TGTGCCAGCAGCCAAGAGGCGGACTCCCTGGCAGATACGCAGTATTTT
v_gene: TRBV27; d_gene: TRBD2; j_gene: TRBJ2-1; abundance: -; CDR3aa: CASSFSSGSYNEQFF; CDR3nt: TGTGCCAGCAGTTTTTCCAGCGGGAGCTACAATGAGCAGTTCTTC
v_gene: TRBV6-5; d_gene: -; j_gene: TRBJ2-3; abundance: -; CDR3aa: CASSYSGGPADTQYF; CDR3nt: TGTGCCAGCAGTTACTCGGGGGGGCCGGCGGATACGCAGTATTTT
v_gene: TRBV5-6; d_gene: -; j_gene: TRBJ1-1; abundance: -; CDR3aa: CASSRMLGALNTEAFF; CDR3nt: TGTGCCAGCAGCCGGATGTTAGGGGCTCTGAACACTGAAGCTTTCTTT
v_gene: TRBV30; d_gene: TRBD2; j_gene: TRBJ2-1; abundance: -; CDR3aa: CAWSKLAGRFYNEQFF; CDR3nt: TGTGCCTGGAGTAAACTAGCGGGACGGTTCTACAATGAGCAGTTCTTC
v_gene: TRBV6-5; d_gene: -; j_gene: TRBJ2-7; abundance: once; CDR3aa: CASSSGRTSGRYF; CDR3nt: TGTGCCAGCAGTTCCGGCAGGACCTCGGGGCGGTACTTC
v_gene: TRBV19; d_gene: -; j_gene: TRBJ2-1; abundance: -; CDR3aa: CASSMVAGYRNEQFF; CDR3nt: TGTGCCAGTAGTATGGTGGCGGGGTATCGGAATGAGCAGTTCTTC
v_gene: TRBV7-9; d_gene: -; j_gene: TRBJ1-3; abundance: -; CDR3aa: CASSEEHFSGNTIYF; CDR3nt: TGTGCCAGCAGCGAAGAGCACTTCTCTGGAAACACCATATATTTT
v_gene: TRBV30; d_gene: -; j_gene: TRBJ1-2; abundance: -; CDR3aa: CAWAGVYGYTF; CDR3nt: TGTGCCTGGGCAGGGGTCTATGGCTACACCTTC
v_gene: TRBV25-1; d_gene: -; j_gene: TRBJ2-3; abundance: -; CDR3aa: CASRSADTQYF; CDR3nt: TGTGCCAGCCGGTCAGCCGATACGCAGTATTTT
v_gene: TRBV7-9; d_gene: -; j_gene: TRBJ1-1; abundance: once; CDR3aa: CASSIGQYTEAFF; CDR3nt: TGTGCCAGCAGCATCGGACAGTACACTGAAGCTTTCTTT
v_gene: TRBV27; d_gene: -; j_gene: TRBJ1-1; abundance: -; CDR3aa: CASSHLDSMNTEAFF; CDR3nt: TGTGCCAGCAGCCACCTGGATTCGATGAACACTGAAGCTTTCTTT
v_gene: TRBV11-1; d_gene: TRBD2; j_gene: TRBJ2-5; abundance: once; CDR3aa: CASSLGRRLAGTQETQYF; CDR3nt: TGTGCCAGCAGCTTAGGGAGGAGACTAGCGGGAACCCAAGAGACCCAGTACTTC
v_gene: TRBV9; d_gene: -; j_gene: TRBJ1-6; abundance: -; CDR3aa: CASSVQGGVSPLHF; CDR3nt: TGTGCCAGCAGCGTGCAGGGAGGTGTTTCACCCCTCCACTTT
v_gene: TRBV7-9; d_gene: TRBD2; j_gene: TRBJ2-5; abundance: -; CDR3aa: CASSSLTSGTWEETQYF; CDR3nt: TGTGCCAGCAGCTCCCTGACTAGCGGGACCTGGGAAGAGACCCAGTACTTC
v_gene: TRBV3-1; d_gene: -; j_gene: TRBJ1-1; abundance: -; CDR3aa: CASSHMPGDIEAFF; CDR3nt: TGTGCCAGCAGCCACATGCCCGGTGATATCGAAGCTTTCTTT
v_gene: TRBV20-1; d_gene: -; j_gene: TRBJ2-3; abundance: -; CDR3aa: CSATGASTDTQYF; CDR3nt: TGCAGTGCTACAGGGGCCAGCACAGATACGCAGTATTTT
v_gene: TRBV4-3; d_gene: TRBD2; j_gene: TRBJ2-3; abundance: -; CDR3aa: CASSPGLAGRVTDTQYF; CDR3nt: TGCGCCAGCAGCCCTGGTTTAGCGGGGAGAGTGACAGATACGCAGTATTTT
v_gene: TRBV20-1; d_gene: TRBD2; j_gene: TRBJ2-5; abundance: -; CDR3aa: CSALPGLAEAEQETQYF; CDR3nt: TGCAGTGCTCTCCCGGGACTAGCGGAAGCCGAACAAGAGACCCAGTACTTC
v_gene: TRBV4-3; d_gene: TRBD2; j_gene: TRBJ2-7; abundance: -; CDR3aa: CASSQDLTASGSEEQYF; CDR3nt: TGCGCCAGCAGCCAAGATCTGACGGCTAGCGGGAGCGAGGAGCAGTACTTC
v_gene: TRBV10-3; d_gene: -; j_gene: TRBJ2-5; abundance: -; CDR3aa: CAISESVGRQETQYF; CDR3nt: TGTGCCATCAGTGAGTCGGTTGGACGACAAGAGACCCAGTACTTC
v_gene: TRBV27; d_gene: -; j_gene: TRBJ2-7; abundance: -; CDR3aa: CASGYEQYF; CDR3nt: TGTGCCAGCGGATACGAGCAGTACTTC
v_gene: TRBV7-2; d_gene: -; j_gene: TRBJ2-5; abundance: -; CDR3aa: CASSLEGGETQYF; CDR3nt: TGTGCCAGCAGCTTAGAGGGGGGCGAGACCCAGTACTTC
v_gene: TRBV29-1; d_gene: -; j_gene: TRBJ2-4; abundance: -; CDR3aa: CSGGTDEGIQYF; CDR3nt: TGCAGCGGGGGGACCGACGAGGGCATTCAGTACTTC
v_gene: TRBV4-1; d_gene: -; j_gene: TRBJ1-1; abundance: -; CDR3aa: CASSLHRVRTEAFF; CDR3nt: TGCGCCAGCAGCCTGCATAGGGTTCGCACTGAAGCTTTCTTT
v_gene: TRBV7-9; d_gene: -; j_gene: TRBJ2-5; abundance: -; CDR3aa: CASTQGDRLETQYF; CDR3nt: TGTGCCAGCACTCAAGGGGACCGGTTGGAGACCCAGTACTTC
v_gene: TRBV10-3; d_gene: -; j_gene: TRBJ2-2; abundance: -; CDR3aa: CAISEGVNTGELFF; CDR3nt: TGTGCCATCAGTGAGGGCGTGAACACCGGGGAGCTGTTTTTT
v_gene: TRBV27; d_gene: -; j_gene: TRBJ2-7; abundance: -; CDR3aa: CASSPSAGIFEQYF; CDR3nt: TGTGCCAGCAGCCCCTCGGCAGGGATTTTCGAGCAGTACTTC
v_gene: TRBV5-4; d_gene: -; j_gene: TRBJ1-1; abundance: -; CDR3aa: CASSLGGWEAFF; CDR3nt: TGTGCCAGCAGCTTGGGAGGGTGGGAAGCTTTCTTT
v_gene: TRBV27; d_gene: TRBD2; j_gene: TRBJ2-3; abundance: -; CDR3aa: CASSRGLAGDTQYF; CDR3nt: TGTGCCAGCAGTCGTGGACTAGCAGGCGATACGCAGTATTTT
v_gene: TRBV9; d_gene: TRBD2; j_gene: TRBJ2-3; abundance: -; CDR3aa: CASSDTSGSSTDTQYF; CDR3nt: TGTGCCAGCAGCGATACTAGCGGCTCCAGCACAGATACGCAGTATTTT
v_gene: TRBV3-1; d_gene: -; j_gene: TRBJ2-5; abundance: -; CDR3aa: CASSQVETQYF; CDR3nt: TGTGCCAGCAGCCAGGTAGAGACCCAGTACTTC
v_gene: TRBV14; d_gene: -; j_gene: TRBJ2-5; abundance: once; CDR3aa: CASSQMRIQETQYF; CDR3nt: TGTGCCAGCAGCCAAATGAGGATTCAAGAGACCCAGTACTTC
v_gene: TRBV29-1; d_gene: TRBD1; j_gene: TRBJ1-2; abundance: -; CDR3aa: CSVEEEQGAEGYTF; CDR3nt: TGCAGCGTTGAAGAGGAACAGGGGGCAGAAGGCTACACCTTC
v_gene: TRBV29-1; d_gene: -; j_gene: TRBJ1-2; abundance: -; CDR3aa: CSVEARDKEYGYTF; CDR3nt: TGCAGCGTTGAAGCGAGGGACAAAGAATATGGCTACACCTTC
v_gene: TRBV7-9; d_gene: -; j_gene: TRBJ2-7; abundance: -; CDR3aa: CASSLDSPYEQYF; CDR3nt: TGTGCCAGCAGCTTAGACTCGCCCTACGAGCAGTACTTC
v_gene: TRBV11-2; d_gene: TRBD1; j_gene: TRBJ1-4; abundance: -; CDR3aa: CASSTWRDEQGDKLFF; CDR3nt: TGTGCCAGCAGCACTTGGAGGGATGAACAGGGGGATAAACTGTTTTTT